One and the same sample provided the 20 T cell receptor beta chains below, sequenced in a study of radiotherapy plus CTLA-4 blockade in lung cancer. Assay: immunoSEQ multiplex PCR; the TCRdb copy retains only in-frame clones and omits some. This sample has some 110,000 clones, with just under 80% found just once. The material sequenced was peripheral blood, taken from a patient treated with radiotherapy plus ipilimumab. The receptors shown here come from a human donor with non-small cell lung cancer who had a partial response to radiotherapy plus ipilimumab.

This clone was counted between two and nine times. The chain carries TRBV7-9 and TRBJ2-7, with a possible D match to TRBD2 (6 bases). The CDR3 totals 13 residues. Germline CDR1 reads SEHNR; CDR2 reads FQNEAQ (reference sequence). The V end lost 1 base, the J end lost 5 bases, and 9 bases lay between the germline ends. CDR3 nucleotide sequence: TGTGCCAGCAGCTTAGGGGGGGTCAACGAGCAGTACGTC. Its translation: CASSLGGVNEQYV.

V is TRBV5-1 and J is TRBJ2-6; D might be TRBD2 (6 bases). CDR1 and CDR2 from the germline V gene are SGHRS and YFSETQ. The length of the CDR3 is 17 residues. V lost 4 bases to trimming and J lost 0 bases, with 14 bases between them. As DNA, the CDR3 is TGCGCCAGCAGCCCAAGGAGGGTCAACTCTGGGGCCAACGTCCTGACTTTC. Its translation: CASSPRRVNSGANVLTF.

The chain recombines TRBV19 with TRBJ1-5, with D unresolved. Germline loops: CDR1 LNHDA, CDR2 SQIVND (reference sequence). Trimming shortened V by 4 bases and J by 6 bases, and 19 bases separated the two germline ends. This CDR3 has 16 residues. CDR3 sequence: CASSTTGPRGSQPQHF. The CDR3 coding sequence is TGTGCCAGTAGTACTACCGGGCCCCGGGGTAGTCAGCCCCAGCATTTT. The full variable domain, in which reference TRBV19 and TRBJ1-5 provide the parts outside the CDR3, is DGGITQSPKYLFRKEGQNVTLSCEQNLNHDAMYWYRQDPGQGLRLIYYSQIVNDFQKGDIAEGYSVSREKKESFPLTVTSAQKNPTAFYLCASSTTGPRGSQPQHFGDGTRLSIL.

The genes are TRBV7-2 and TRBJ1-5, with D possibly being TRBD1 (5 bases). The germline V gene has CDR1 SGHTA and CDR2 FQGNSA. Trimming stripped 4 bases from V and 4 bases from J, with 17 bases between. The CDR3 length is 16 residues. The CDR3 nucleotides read TGTGCCAGCAGCTCAAGCCTCGGGGGACGTAATCAGCCCCAGCATTTT. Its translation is CASSSSLGGRNQPQHF.

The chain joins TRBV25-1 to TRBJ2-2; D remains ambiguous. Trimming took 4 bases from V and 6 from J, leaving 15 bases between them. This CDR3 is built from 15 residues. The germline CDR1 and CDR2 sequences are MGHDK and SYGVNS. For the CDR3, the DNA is TGTGCCAGCAGTGCGTTGTCACCCTTAGCCGGGGAGCTGTTTTTT. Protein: CASSALSPLAGELFF.

The CDR3: CASSLSSGLSPGELFF. The CDR3, as DNA: TGTGCCAGCAGCCTAAGTTCAGGGTTGAGCCCCGGGGAGCTGTTTTTT. This chain connects TRBV7-3 to TRBJ2-2; a weak D match, TRBD1 (5 bases). V was shortened by 5 bases and J by 6 bases, with 19 bases between the two germline ends. Germline V gene data show CDR1 as SGHTA and CDR2 as FQGTGA. The CDR3 covers 16 residues.

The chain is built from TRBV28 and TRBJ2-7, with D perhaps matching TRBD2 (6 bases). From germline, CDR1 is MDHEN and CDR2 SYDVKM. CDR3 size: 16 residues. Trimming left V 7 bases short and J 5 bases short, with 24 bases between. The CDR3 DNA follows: TGTGCCAGCAAATCGATACTAGCCACCGGGCATGACGAGCAGTACTTC. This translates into CASKSILATGHDEQYF. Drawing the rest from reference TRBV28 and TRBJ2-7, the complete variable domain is DVKVTQSSRYLVKRTGEKVFLECVQDMDHENMFWYRQDPGLGLRLIYFSYDVKMKEKGDIPEGYSVSREKKERFSLILESASTNQTSMYLCASKSILATGHDEQYFGPGTRLTVT.

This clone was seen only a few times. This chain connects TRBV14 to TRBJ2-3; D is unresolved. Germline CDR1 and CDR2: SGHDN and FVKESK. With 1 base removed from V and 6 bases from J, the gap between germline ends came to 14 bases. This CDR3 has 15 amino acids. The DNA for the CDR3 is TGTGCCAGCAGCCAAGGGGCCACCCGGTCGGATACGCAGTATTTT. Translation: CASSQGATRSDTQYF.

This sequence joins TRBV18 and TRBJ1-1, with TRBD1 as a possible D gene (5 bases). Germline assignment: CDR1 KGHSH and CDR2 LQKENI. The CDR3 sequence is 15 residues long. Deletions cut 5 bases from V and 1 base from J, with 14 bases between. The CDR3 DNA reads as TGTGCCAGCTCATCCACACTACAGGCGAACACTGAAGCTTTCTTT. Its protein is CASSSTLQANTEAFF.

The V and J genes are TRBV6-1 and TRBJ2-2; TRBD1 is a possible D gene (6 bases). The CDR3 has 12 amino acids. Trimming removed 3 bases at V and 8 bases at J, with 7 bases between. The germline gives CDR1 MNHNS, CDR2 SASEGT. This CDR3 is CASSERGGELFF. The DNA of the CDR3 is TGTGCCAGCAGTGAGAGGGGGGGGGAGCTGTTTTTT.

CDR3 nucleotides: TGCGCCAGCACCGCCTCCGACAGTTACAATGAGCAGTTCTTC. Its translation: CASTASDSYNEQFF. The rearrangement links TRBV5-1 to TRBJ2-1, with D possibly being TRBD1 (5 bases). The CDR3 spans 14 residues. Trimming took off 6 bases at V and 4 bases at J, with 14 bases between the two ends. Looked up from germline, CDR1 is SGHRS and CDR2 is YFSETQ.

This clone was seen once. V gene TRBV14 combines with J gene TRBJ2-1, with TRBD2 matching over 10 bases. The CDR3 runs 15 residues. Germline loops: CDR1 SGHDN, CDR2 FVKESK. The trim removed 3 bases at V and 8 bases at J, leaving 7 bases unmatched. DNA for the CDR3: TGTGCCAGCAGCCAGCTAGCGGGAGTAGTCGATGAGCAGTTCTTC. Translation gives CASSQLAGVVDEQFF.

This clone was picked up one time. CDR3 DNA: TGTGCCAGCAGCTCGATCCCCGGGACAGGGGATACAAATACGCAGTATTTT. As protein: CASSSIPGTGDTNTQYF. V is TRBV7-9 and J is TRBJ2-3; 10 bases are a match to TRBD1. Trimming cost V 4 bases and J 7 bases; bases outside gene matches: 14. Germline V gene data show CDR1 as SEHNR and CDR2 as FQNEAQ (reference sequence). The CDR3 extends over 17 amino acids.

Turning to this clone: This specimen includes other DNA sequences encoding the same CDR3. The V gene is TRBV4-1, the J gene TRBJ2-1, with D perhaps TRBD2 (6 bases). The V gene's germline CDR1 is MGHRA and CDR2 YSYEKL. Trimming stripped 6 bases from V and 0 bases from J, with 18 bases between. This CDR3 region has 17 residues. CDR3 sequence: CASSPRLVRSSYNEQFF. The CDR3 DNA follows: TGCGCCAGCAGTCCTCGACTAGTGAGGAGCTCCTACAATGAGCAGTTCTTC.

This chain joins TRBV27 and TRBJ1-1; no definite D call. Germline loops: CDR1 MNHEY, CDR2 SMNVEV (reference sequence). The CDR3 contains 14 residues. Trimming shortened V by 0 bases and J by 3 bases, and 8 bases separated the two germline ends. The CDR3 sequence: CASSLSNTHTEAFF. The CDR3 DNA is TGTGCCAGCAGTTTATCTAACACGCACACTGAAGCTTTCTTT.

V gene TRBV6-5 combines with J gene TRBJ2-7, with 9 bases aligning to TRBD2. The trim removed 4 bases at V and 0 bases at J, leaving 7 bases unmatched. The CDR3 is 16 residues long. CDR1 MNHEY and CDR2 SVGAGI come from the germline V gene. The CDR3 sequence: CASSSLAGPSSYEQYF. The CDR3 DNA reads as TGTGCCAGCAGTTCACTAGCGGGCCCGAGCTCCTACGAGCAGTACTTC.

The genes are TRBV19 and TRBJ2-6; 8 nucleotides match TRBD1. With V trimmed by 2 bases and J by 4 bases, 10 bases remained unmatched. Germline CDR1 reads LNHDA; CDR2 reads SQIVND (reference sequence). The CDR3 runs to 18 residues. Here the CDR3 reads CASSIRWQGAAGANVLTF. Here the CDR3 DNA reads TGTGCCAGTAGTATAAGGTGGCAGGGGGCTGCAGGGGCCAACGTCCTGACTTTC.

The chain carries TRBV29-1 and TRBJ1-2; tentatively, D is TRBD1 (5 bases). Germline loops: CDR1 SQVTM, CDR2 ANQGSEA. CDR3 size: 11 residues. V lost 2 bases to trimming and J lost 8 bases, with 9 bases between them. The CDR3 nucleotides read TGCAGCGTTGAAACGGGGGAGGGCTACACCTTC. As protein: CSVETGEGYTF.

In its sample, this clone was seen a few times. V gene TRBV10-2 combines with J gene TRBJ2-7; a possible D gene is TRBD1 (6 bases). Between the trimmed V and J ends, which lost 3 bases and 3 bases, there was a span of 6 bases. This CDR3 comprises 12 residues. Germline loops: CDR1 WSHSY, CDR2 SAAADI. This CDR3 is CASSDRGYEQYF. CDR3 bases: TGCGCCAGCAGTGACAGGGGCTACGAGCAGTACTTC.

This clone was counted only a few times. The CDR3 loop is CASSPTGSYEQYF. The CDR3 DNA reads as TGTGCCAGCAGCCCGACAGGGTCCTACGAGCAGTACTTC. The rearrangement uses TRBV5-4 and TRBJ2-7, with 7 positions matching TRBD1. Germline V CDR1 and CDR2: SGHNT, YYREEE (reference sequence). The CDR3 contains 13 residues. J gave up 1 base and V 4 bases, and 2 bases lay outside the gene matches.